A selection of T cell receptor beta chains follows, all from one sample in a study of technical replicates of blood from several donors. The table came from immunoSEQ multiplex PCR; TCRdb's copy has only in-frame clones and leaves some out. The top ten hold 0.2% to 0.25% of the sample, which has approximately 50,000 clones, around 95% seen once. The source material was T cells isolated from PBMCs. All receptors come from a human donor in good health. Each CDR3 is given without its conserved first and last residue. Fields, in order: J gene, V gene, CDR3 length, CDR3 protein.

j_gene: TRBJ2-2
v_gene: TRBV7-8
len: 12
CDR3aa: ASSLSLHTGELF

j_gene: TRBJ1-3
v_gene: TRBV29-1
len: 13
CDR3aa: SVGLQGLSGNTIY

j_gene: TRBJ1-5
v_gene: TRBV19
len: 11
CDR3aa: ASTAGGYQPQH

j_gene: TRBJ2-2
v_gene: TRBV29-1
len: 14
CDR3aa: SVGTSTSERSGELF

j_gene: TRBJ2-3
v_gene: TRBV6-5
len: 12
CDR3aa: ASRISRSTDTQY

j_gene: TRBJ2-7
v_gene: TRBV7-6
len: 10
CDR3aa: ASSPTTYEQY

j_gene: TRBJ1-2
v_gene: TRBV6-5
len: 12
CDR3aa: ASSYAGTLDGYT

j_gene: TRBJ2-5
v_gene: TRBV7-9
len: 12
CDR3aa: ASSLDRERETQY

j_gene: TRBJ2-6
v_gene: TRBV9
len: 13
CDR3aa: ASSDGGAGANVLT

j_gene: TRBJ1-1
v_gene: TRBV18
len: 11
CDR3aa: ASSPGTGIEAF

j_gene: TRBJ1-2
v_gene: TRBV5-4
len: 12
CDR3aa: ASRADRATYGYT

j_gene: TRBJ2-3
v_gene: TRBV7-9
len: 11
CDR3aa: ASSPRAADTQY

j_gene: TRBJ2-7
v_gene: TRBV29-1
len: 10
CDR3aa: SVEGQPYEQY

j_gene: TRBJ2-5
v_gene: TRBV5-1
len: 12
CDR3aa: ASSLSAGEETQY

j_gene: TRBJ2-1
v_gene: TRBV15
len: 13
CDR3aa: ATSLRTGGFNEQF